The 20 T cell receptor beta chains below were found in one sample sequenced in a study of PD-1 blockade in mismatch repair-deficient tumors. Clones were sequenced by immunoSEQ multiplex PCR, and TCRdb holds only the in-frame ones, with some missing. The sample includes roughly 120,000 clones, about nine tenths of them seen just once. Source: peripheral blood, taken approximately 69 weeks after starting pembrolizumab. Source of these receptors: an adult with mismatch repair-deficient cancer.

This clone was seen only once. This CDR3 reads CASSVVGTSGIDTQYF. The CDR3 coding sequence is TGTGCCAGCAGCGTAGTGGGGACTAGCGGGATAGATACGCAGTATTTT. V is TRBV9 and J is TRBJ2-3, with 13 bases lining up with TRBD2. Trimming cost V 0 bases and J 5 bases; bases outside gene matches: 3. CDR3 size: 16 residues. Germline V gene lookup returns CDR1 SGDLS and CDR2 YYNGEE.

This clone has just one count. The CDR3 nucleotides are TGTGCCAGCAGCTTACTGCGGGGAAGGGGCACTGAAGCTTTCTTT. Translation: CASSLLRGRGTEAFF. The gene calls are TRBV11-2 and TRBJ1-1, with D possibly matching TRBD1 (5 bases). Germline loops: CDR1 SGHAT, CDR2 FQNNGV. The CDR3 spans 15 residues. V gave up 2 bases and J gave up 4 bases, with 14 bases separating them.

The rearrangement joins TRBV10-1 to TRBJ2-1; D is possibly TRBD1 (6 bases). Trimming removed 5 bases from V and 6 bases from J, with 17 bases in between. The CDR3 extends over 15 amino acids. CDR1 is WNHNN, CDR2 SYGVQD, per germline (reference sequence). The CDR3 here is CASSPDRPPLNEQFF. The DNA of the CDR3 is TGCGCCAGCAGTCCCGACAGGCCGCCCCTCAATGAGCAGTTCTTC.

V is TRBV6-6 and J is TRBJ1-5; the D is unclear. Trimming took 0 bases from V and 6 from J, leaving 15 bases between them. Germline CDR1 and CDR2: MNHNY and SVGAGI (reference sequence). This CDR3 comprises 16 residues. The CDR3 nucleotides read TGTGCCAGCAGTTACTCGCTCCCTATGAACGGTCAGCCCCAGCATTTT. Its protein product is CASSYSLPMNGQPQHF.

This chain links TRBV5-4 with TRBJ1-2, with 7 positions matching TRBD1. Germline CDR1 SGHNT, CDR2 YYREEE (reference sequence). With V trimmed by 4 bases and J by 2 bases, 8 bases remained unmatched. The CDR3 length is 15 residues. In DNA form, the CDR3 reads TGTGCCAGCAGCGCACCGGGACAGAAAAACTATGGCTACACCTTC. Translating it yields CASSAPGQKNYGYTF.

The chain is built from TRBV7-9 and TRBJ2-2; 10 bases are a match to TRBD2. The junction had 11 bases not matched to a gene; V was cut back by 10 bases and J by 3 bases. The CDR3 runs 16 residues. CDR1 SEHNR and CDR2 FQNEAQ come from the germline V gene (reference sequence). This chain's CDR3 is CATKSGLAGDTGELFF. CDR3 DNA: TGTGCCACCAAAAGTGGGCTAGCGGGAGACACCGGGGAGCTGTTTTTT.

The chain is built from TRBV28 and TRBJ1-5; D gene uncertain. This CDR3 region has 14 residues. With 5 bases removed from V and 0 bases from J, the gap between germline ends came to 8 bases. Germline CDR1 is MDHEN and CDR2 is SYDVKM. The DNA of the CDR3 is TGTGCCAGCAGTCCGGACGTTAGCAATCAGCCCCAGCATTTT. Its translation: CASSPDVSNQPQHF.

The chain is built from TRBV4-3 and TRBJ1-1, with D possibly matching TRBD1 (6 bases). Germline V lookup: CDR1 LGHNA, CDR2 YSLEER. Trimming removed 2 bases from V and 4 bases from J, with 17 bases in between. The CDR3 spans 16 residues. The CDR3 protein is CASSQKTDRPFTEAFF. In DNA, the CDR3 is TGCGCCAGCAGCCAAAAAACTGACAGGCCGTTCACTGAAGCTTTCTTT.

The chain joins TRBV2 to TRBJ2-1; D uncertain. The CDR3 runs to 15 residues. Germline assignment: CDR1 SNHLY and CDR2 FYNNEI. Deletions cut 7 bases from V and 0 bases from J, with 13 bases between. CDR3 nucleotide sequence: TGTGCCAGCAAATTGGGCAGCAGCTCCTACAATGAGCAGTTCTTC. This translates into CASKLGSSSYNEQFF.

The CDR3 sequence is CASSHLWAYEQYF. The CDR3 nucleotides are TGTGCCAGCAGCCACCTGTGGGCCTACGAGCAGTACTTC. The rearrangement joins TRBV28 to TRBJ2-7; D uncertain. The CDR3 loop spans 13 amino acids. Germline values: CDR1 MDHEN, CDR2 SYDVKM. V lost 6 bases and J 2 bases, leaving 11 bases between the germline ends.

This chain uses TRBV19 with TRBJ1-3; 7 positions agree with TRBD1. CDR1 is LNHDA, CDR2 SQIVND, per germline (reference sequence). With V trimmed by 4 bases and J by 2 bases, 5 bases remained unmatched. The length of the CDR3 is 15 residues. The CDR3 coding sequence is TGTGCCAGTAGTAAGGAGGGGGCAGCTGGAAACACCATATATTTT. Translated, it gives CASSKEGAAGNTIYF.

This clone was found once. This rearrangement joins TRBV18 to TRBJ1-2; no reliable D call. The CDR3 totals 13 residues. Trimming removed 3 bases at V and 4 bases at J, with 9 bases between. Germline V gene sequence: CDR1 KGHSH, CDR2 LQKENI. CDR3 sequence reads: CASSPAETYGYTF. CDR3 nucleotide sequence: TGTGCCAGCTCACCGGCGGAAACCTATGGCTACACCTTC.

This clone was counted once. The chain is built from TRBV23-1 and TRBJ1-5, with 9 bases matching TRBD1. TRBV23-1 is designated an ORF whose function remains uncertain. The CDR3 is 16 amino acids. With V trimmed by 3 bases and J by 2 bases, 5 bases remained unmatched. The CDR3 coding sequence is TGCGCCAGCAGTCAGACCGGGACAGGGCGCAATCAGCCCCAGCATTTT. Amino acid sequence: CASSQTGTGRNQPQHF.

Comments on this clone: Germline is not matched at one junction end, which may reflect a read error. The V gene is TRBV14, the J gene TRBJ2-2; D possibly uses TRBD1 or TRBD2 (5 bases each). Germline CDR1 SGHDN, CDR2 FVKESK. The length of the CDR3 is 18 residues. In nucleotides, the CDR3 is TGTGCCAGCAGCCAGTCTCCCTTGGGGGAGATGAACAGCGGGGAGCTGTTTTTT. Protein product: CASSQSPLGEMNSGELFF.

As DNA, the CDR3 is TGTGCCAGCAGTTTTGGGGGGGCGCGCTACGAGCAGTACTTC. This codes for CASSFGGARYEQYF. This sequence joins TRBV27 and TRBJ2-7; tentative D call: TRBD2 (7 bases). Per germline, CDR1 MNHEY and CDR2 SMNVEV (reference sequence). There are 14 residues in the CDR3. V was clipped by 3 bases and J by 3 bases, with 12 bases between them.

There are a few counts of this clone. CDR3 bases: TGTGCCAGCAGGGGGACTAGCGGGAGGAATGTGGTCGAGCAGTACTTC. As protein: CASRGTSGRNVVEQYF. The rearrangement uses TRBV28 and TRBJ2-7; 15 bases are a match to TRBD2. V was clipped by 6 bases and J by 6 bases; unmatched bases: 9. The CDR3 consists of 16 residues. Per germline, CDR1 MDHEN and CDR2 SYDVKM.

This clone was counted once. The CDR3 sequence: CAWSVRSGNEQFF. The CDR3 DNA is TGTGCCTGGAGTGTACGGAGTGGCAATGAGCAGTTCTTC. This sequence joins TRBV30 and TRBJ2-1, with D hard to call. V was shortened by 0 bases and J by 6 bases, with 9 bases between the two germline ends. The CDR3 length is 13 residues. Germline assignment: CDR1 GTSNPN and CDR2 SVGIG (reference sequence).

This clone was observed a few times. The rearrangement joins TRBV20-1 to TRBJ2-7; D is uncertain. Trimming cost V 7 bases and J 5 bases, with 9 bases left between them. From germline, CDR1 is DFQATT and CDR2 SNEGSKA (reference sequence). The CDR3 has 10 amino acids. The CDR3 nucleotides read TGCAGTGGTCAGAACCACGAGCAGTACTTC. Its protein product is CSGQNHEQYF.

The gene calls are TRBV28 and TRBJ2-7; 11 bases are a match to TRBD2. Germline CDR1 reads MDHEN; CDR2 reads SYDVKM. After removal of 5 bases from V and 4 bases from J, the junction contained 7 bases not matched to a gene. CDR3 length equals 15 residues. The CDR3 is CASSPVAGGMYEQYF. DNA for the CDR3: TGTGCCAGCAGTCCCGTAGCGGGAGGGATGTACGAGCAGTACTTC.

This clone was recorded once. The chain has TRBV5-6 and TRBJ2-1; tentatively, D is TRBD1 or TRBD2 (5 bases each). CDR1 and CDR2 from the germline V gene are SGHDT and YYEEEE. The CDR3 spans 15 residues. Trimming cost V 4 bases and J 2 bases, with 13 bases left between them. The CDR3 reads CASSTGASAYNEQFF. The CDR3 DNA sequence: TGTGCCAGCAGCACCGGGGCATCGGCCTACAATGAGCAGTTCTTC. Together with reference TRBV5-6 and TRBJ2-1, the CDR3 gives the full variable domain: DAGVTQSPTHLIKTRGQQVTLRCSPKSGHDTVSWYQQALGQGPQFIFQYYEEEERQRGNFPDRFSGHQFPNYSSELNVNALLLGDSALYLCASSTGASAYNEQFFGPGTRLTVL.